This T cell receptor (beta chain) was sequenced in a study of blood T cells in healthy people across ages (dated by TCRdb to about 2015). About the study as a whole: In model experiments, template switching captured about one uniquely barcoded TCR beta cDNA molecule for every two T cells. The donors were split into four age groups: young (average around 15 years), middle-aged (about 40), aged (62) and long-lived (approximately 80). The study analyzed two additional independent replicas of 1 million unique cDNA reads from the same blood draw for two donors, one aged 18 to 30 and one aged 80 or older. Using deep sequencing normalized with unique cDNA molecular identifiers, the study measured how TCR beta repertoire diversity changes with age. To avoid experimental bias, donors of different ages were distributed randomly across sequencing lanes. The full study reports these points: A strong correlation was found between observed TCR beta diversity and the percentage of naive T cells measured by flow cytometry. Estimates of total diversity from one million sequenced T cells were regarded as lower bounds and underestimates. Because the CMV infection status of the donors was unknown, age-related changes in expanded clonotypes may potentially have been confounded. Compared with the aged group, more naive CD4+ T cells, fewer expanded clones and increased TCR diversity were shown by the long-lived group, suggesting age selection. Because profiling used bulk unsorted PBMCs, naive and antigen-experienced compartments could not be compared conclusively. As age increased, observed TCR beta diversity per million T cells dropped in a roughly linear way, and a significant reduction was already evident by age approximately 40.

Systemically healthy Caucasian individuals from Russia, 35 to 50 in total and aged roughly 6 to 95 years, were included as donors. Each donor gave roughly 9.5 milliliters of peripheral blood, collected into EDTA-treated Vacutainer tubes. Ficoll-Paque density-gradient centrifugation was used to isolate PBMCs, with at least 6.5 million per sample. Total RNA, at least 6 micrograms per sample, was extracted from PBMCs with Trizol reagent. For every donor, flow cytometry on a PBMC aliquot measured the percentage of naive CD45RAhigh/CD27high T cells. About this clonotype itself: No antigen is known for it. Base qualities are not at hand, and no much larger clone is one base apart.

Receptor amplification or capture employed 5' RACE. Sequenced using an Illumina HiSeq 2500. A second PCR of about 6 to 12 cycles was run with a J-beta primer mix and a sample-barcoded 5' primer. A unique molecular identifier was introduced onto each TCR beta cDNA molecule by a template-switch 5' adaptor carrying 12 random nucleotides. Each sample yielded at least 2.5 million CDR3-containing paired-end reads. All of the RNA was converted into first-strand cDNA using the Mint cDNA synthesis kit, with a TRBC-specific oligonucleotide serving as the primer. After uracil-DNA glycosylase treatment, a first 18-cycle PCR used universal primers M1SS and BC2_uni_R on all cDNA. The source study handled its data this way. For normalization, 1 million high-quality reads, each with a distinct molecular identifier, were randomly selected from each sample. Reads with shared molecular identifiers were discarded instead of being binned into consensus sequences. CDR3 identification, clonotype clustering and error correction used MiTCR with a Q25 quality threshold and the strictest error-elimination algorithm. Lower-bound total TCR beta diversity was estimated with a nonparametric unseen species model using Euler transformation. The public reads were reanalyzed by TCRdb: fastp trimming at Q25, MiXCR alignment, in-frame beta chains only. Duplicate CDR3 protein sequences are folded into a single record with the most common DNA and genes. The V and J calls follow TCRdb's processing rather than the paper's. This sample lists 650,000 to 800,000 distinct CDR3 sequences; more than 40% were detected once. The ten largest clonotypes hold about 21% of the sample.

The CDR1 and CDR2 encoded by the germline V gene are MDHEN and SYDVKM. From the cysteine up to the phenylalanine, the CDR3 has a length of 18 residues. Only CDR3 DNA is held: 54 bases, read in frame from base 1. Germline trimming amounts to 5 bases on V and 0 bases on J, with 14 as the count of junction bases outside the gene matches. This TCR was sampled from a man in his sixties in good health. The sequence joins TRBV28 to TRBJ1-1, and 8 bases in between align with TRBD1. Sequences were obtained from blood. The sequence in DNA is TGTGCCAGCAGTCCACCCAGGGGGCCGGGGTTCATGAACACTGAAGCTTTCTTT. Its coded protein is CASSPPRGPGFMNTEAFF.